The TCR beta chain under discussion was sequenced for a study of blood T cell repertoires in COVID-19. Background on the study: Sites in the United States, Italy and Spain provided acute and convalescent COVID-19 samples.

Clinical history reported by participants formed the basis on which cohorts were assigned. The CDR3 sequence is 13 residues long. From germline, CDR1 is SQVTM and CDR2 ANQGSEA. The V end was cut by 7 bases, the J end by 0 bases, with 12 bases between. Under the authors' procedure: The assay estimated nucleated cells by amplifying reference gene primers. TCRdb's copy holds only in-frame clones and misses some; the assay was immunoSEQ multiplex PCR. V, J and clone size are those of that table, while D and trimming were read from the DNA. The table records approximately 350,000 clones, 75% to 90% of them present only once.

The sequenced material came from PBMCs or T cells enriched from blood (not recorded which). The chain joins TRBV29-1 to TRBJ1-1; D is undetermined. This receptor was identified in a man between 18 and 29 years old who had recovered from COVID-19. The CDR3 DNA sequence: TGCAGCGGGGCATTGGACTTGAACACTGAAGCTTTCTTT. Translation: CSGALDLNTEAFF.